This T cell receptor beta chain was captured in a study of blood T cells in healthy people across ages (dated by TCRdb to between 2014 and 2017). Broadly, across the study: In model experiments, template switching captured roughly one uniquely barcoded TCR beta cDNA molecule for every two T cells. To track age-related changes in TCR beta repertoire diversity, the study relied on deep sequencing normalized with unique cDNA molecular identifiers. Donors were grouped into four age groups: young (average roughly 15 years), middle-aged (under 40), aged (approximately 58) and long-lived (less than 85). Using the same blood draw, the study looked at two additional independent replicas of 1 million unique cDNA reads for two donors, one aged 18 to 30 and the other aged 80 or older. The study at large found these results: Because the CMV infection status of the donors was unknown, age-related changes in expanded clonotypes may potentially have been confounded. Observed TCR beta diversity per million T cells fell roughly linearly with age, and a significant reduction was already apparent by age around 40. A strong correlation was found between observed TCR beta diversity and the percentage of naive T cells measured by flow cytometry. Estimates of total diversity based on one million sequenced T cells were regarded as lower bounds and as underestimates. Bulk unsorted PBMC profiling prevented conclusive comparison of naive and antigen-experienced compartments. Compared with the aged group, the long-lived group had more naive CD4+ T cells, fewer expanded clones and increased TCR diversity, suggesting age selection.

Between the V and J ends, shortened by 0 bases and 3 bases respectively, the junction contains 15 bases. As encoded in the germline V gene, CDR1 is MNHNS while CDR2 is SASEGT. The CDR3, cysteine through phenylalanine, is 16 amino acids long. Only the CDR3 DNA is retained, 48 bases long and in frame from the first base. Details on this clonotype: This clone's antigen is unknown. No base quality values were provided; no much bigger clone lies one nucleotide off.

The approximately 39 donors, aged about 6 to 90 years, were systemically healthy Caucasian individuals from Russia. Each donor gave ten milliliters of peripheral blood, collected into EDTA-treated Vacutainer tubes. PBMCs were isolated by Ficoll-Paque density-gradient centrifugation, with at least 7 million obtained per sample. Trizol reagent was used to extract total RNA from PBMCs, with at least 5 micrograms per sample. The percentages of naive CD45RAhigh/CD27high T cells were determined by flow cytometry on a PBMC aliquot from every donor. The library was obtained by 5' RACE. Data came from an Illumina HiSeq 2500. The second PCR ran for roughly 7 to 11 cycles and used a J-beta primer mix along with a sample-barcoded 5' primer. A unique molecular identifier was introduced onto each TCR beta cDNA molecule by a template-switch 5' adaptor carrying 12 random nucleotides. At least 2.5 million CDR3-containing paired-end reads were obtained from each sample. First-strand cDNA was synthesized from all RNA with the Mint cDNA synthesis kit, primed by a TRBC-specific oligonucleotide. After uracil-DNA glycosylase treatment, a first 18-cycle PCR used universal primers M1SS and BC2_uni_R on all cDNA. The paper's data handling went like this. Each sample was normalized by randomly selecting 1 million high-quality reads, each carrying a distinct molecular identifier. Instead of being binned into consensus sequences, reads with shared molecular identifiers were discarded. MiTCR, set to a Q25 quality threshold and the strictest error-elimination algorithm, was used for CDR3 identification, clonotype clustering and error correction. Lower-bound total TCR beta diversity was estimated with a nonparametric unseen species model using Euler transformation. TCRdb applied fastp at Q25 and MiXCR to the public reads, then kept only in-frame beta chains. Rows with a matching CDR3 protein are joined into one entry that keeps the most common DNA and genes. Here the V and J calls rest on TCRdb's processing, not on the authors' analysis. Across this sample there are roughly 1,100,000 distinct CDR3 sequences, with under 30% seen only once. The top ten clonotypes cover approximately 0.7% of the sample.

In addition, the sample was reused for a study of T cells of mothers and their children. The second study's paper adds: Donors were nine systemically healthy Caucasian individuals: three mothers and their six children. cDNA synthesis used all of the extracted RNA, with approximately 1.4 ug of RNA in each 15 ul reaction. Sample barcodes and 2-4 random nucleotides were added via the M1S primer in the second PCR. Over 9 million TCR beta CDR3 reads were obtained for each mother, and some 3 million reads were obtained for each child. Thymic selection similarly shapes TCR recombination output in related and unrelated pairs, with minor effect from inherited differences. Normalized repertoire overlap was always slightly but never significantly higher in related than unrelated mother-child pairs. Persistent microchimeric T cell clones were not detected, at a sensitivity of approximately 93 clones per million clonotypes. Deep NGS was used in the study to compare the TCR beta repertoires of mothers and children and to look for features that separate related mother-child pairs from unrelated individuals. Mothers averaged approximately 40 +/- 4 years of age and children averaged about 10 +/- 4 years. Libraries were sequenced on Illumina HiSeq 2000 with 100+100 nt paired-end reads after adapter ligation with NEBNext reagents. To prevent cross-contamination, the mother and child libraries were prepared a month apart and were sequenced in separate runs. Each donor had between roughly 450,000 and 2,300,000 distinct TCR beta clonotypes identified. Naive TCR beta clonotypes were estimated from low-frequency clonotypes matched to each donor's FACS-determined naive share, without sorting.

The chain is made from TRBV6-1 and TRBJ2-7; a tentative D match to TRBD2 spans 6 bases. Source material: blood. This clonotype was sampled from a girl aged 2-10 years in good health. The CDR3 protein sequence reads: CASSEAGLIGIYEQYF. The DNA sequence reads TGTGCCAGCAGTGAAGCGGGACTTATCGGAATCTACGAGCAGTACTTC.